Listed below are T cell receptor beta chains from one sample, sequenced in a study of T cell responses to AZD1222 COVID-19 vaccine. Assay used: immunoSEQ multiplex PCR; TCRdb lists only in-frame clones, some missing. The sample includes some 150,000 clones, 85% to 95% of them seen just once. The sequencing here drew on peripheral blood, taken on day 0 of AZD1222 vaccination. These receptors were taken from an adult in good health. CDR3s include the opening cysteine and the closing phenylalanine or tryptophan. D genes are given only for firm matches. Some rows mark clone size as missing; the rest say once, few, many or name a class of expanded clone.

D gene	clone size	V gene	J gene	CDR3 protein	CDR3 DNA
.	.	TRBV5-1	TRBJ1-2	CASSLTERGTGGYTF	TGCGCCAGCAGCTTGACGGAAAGAGGGACGGGCGGCTACACCTTC
.	once	TRBV5-1	TRBJ1-1	CASSLGVGAYNEAFF	TGCGCCAGCAGCTTGGGTGTAGGGGCCTACAATGAAGCTTTCTTT
.	.	TRBV20-1	TRBJ1-5	CSASAGIGPQHF	TGCAGTGCTAGTGCGGGTATTGGGCCCCAGCATTTT
TRBD2	.	TRBV24-1	TRBJ2-1	CATSEPGSGRSNEQFF	TGTGCCACCAGTGAACCTGGTAGCGGGAGGTCGAATGAGCAGTTCTTC
.	.	TRBV4-1	TRBJ2-7	CASSQLAIGYKDEQYF	TGCGCCAGCAGCCAACTTGCTATTGGGTATAAGGACGAGCAGTACTTC
TRBD1	.	TRBV3-1/TRBV3-2	TRBJ1-1	CASLGQMNTEAFF	TGTGCCAGCCTGGGACAGATGAACACTGAAGCTTTCTTT
.	.	TRBV25-1	TRBJ2-5	CASSEGATATLETQYF	TGTGCCAGCAGTGAAGGGGCCACAGCCACACTGGAGACCCAGTACTTC
.	.	TRBV6-5	TRBJ1-2	CASRPREVYYGYTF	TGTGCCAGCAGACCACGGGAAGTATACTATGGCTACACCTTC
TRBD1	.	TRBV4-1	TRBJ1-1	CASSPRDRRQGQVNTEAFF	TGCGCCAGCAGCCCCAGGGACCGTAGGCAGGGACAGGTGAACACTGAAGCTTTCTTT
TRBD1	.	TRBV6-6	TRBJ1-1	CASSPHRAGGLNTEAFF	TGTGCCAGCAGTCCCCACCGGGCAGGGGGCTTGAACACTGAAGCTTTCTTT
.	.	TRBV5-1	TRBJ1-1	CASSPQTGPTEAFF	TGCGCCAGCAGCCCCCAGACAGGCCCAACTGAAGCTTTCTTT
TRBD1	.	TRBV29-1	TRBJ2-1	CSVRTGLLYNEQFF	TGCAGCGTCCGGACAGGTCTATTATACAATGAGCAGTTCTTC
TRBD1	.	TRBV7-2	TRBJ1-2	CASRPGQGAPGYGYTF	TGTGCCAGCAGGCCGGGACAGGGGGCGCCCGGCTATGGCTACACCTTC
TRBD2	.	TRBV7-2	TRBJ2-1	CASSALMGSGGSSYNEQFF	TGTGCCAGCAGCGCCCTCATGGGGAGCGGGGGATCCTCCTACAATGAGCAGTTCTTC
TRBD2	.	TRBV9	TRBJ2-1	CASSVVGLAREQFF	TGTGCCAGCAGCGTAGTAGGACTAGCCCGAGAGCAGTTCTTC
.	.	TRBV6-5	TRBJ1-4	CASMTTGGPEKLFF	TGTGCCAGCATGACGACAGGCGGGCCGGAAAAACTGTTTTTT
.	few	TRBV2	TRBJ1-3	CASSDPSDSGNTIYF	TGTGCCAGCAGTGACCCCAGTGACTCTGGAAACACCATATATTTT
.	.	TRBV18	TRBJ1-3	CASSPGPHSGNTIYF	TGTGCCAGCTCACCCGGACCGCACTCTGGAAACACCATATATTTT
TRBD1	.	TRBV20-1	TRBJ1-6	CSASGTGNNSPLHF	TGCAGTGCTAGTGGGACAGGAAATAATTCACCCCTCCACTTT
.	.	TRBV20-1	TRBJ2-3	CSAAGRDTQYF	TGCAGTGCCGCCGGACGGGATACGCAGTATTTT
.	once	TRBV4-2	TRBJ1-5	CASSQNYAGSQPQHF	TGTGCCAGCAGCCAGAACTACGCCGGAAGTCAGCCCCAGCATTTT
.	.	TRBV12-5	TRBJ1-3	CASGLDRENRNTIYF	TGTGCTAGTGGTTTGGACAGGGAGAATCGAAACACCATATATTTT
.	.	TRBV27	TRBJ1-1	CASSSTGRNTEAFF	TGTGCCAGCAGTTCAACAGGGCGGAACACTGAAGCTTTCTTT
.	.	TRBV6-5	TRBJ1-5	CASSFQGNQPQHF	TGTGCCAGCAGTTTCCAGGGGAATCAGCCCCAGCATTTT
TRBD1	once	TRBV14	TRBJ2-1	CASSQPRDRDDNEQFF	TGTGCCAGCAGCCAACCCCGGGACAGGGATGACAATGAGCAGTTCTTC
.	.	TRBV10-3	TRBJ2-7	CAISERGNEQYF	TGTGCCATCAGTGAGAGAGGAAACGAGCAGTACTTC
TRBD2	.	TRBV2	TRBJ2-7	CASSEMTSGGTDYEQYF	TGTGCCAGCAGTGAAATGACTAGCGGGGGAACAGACTACGAGCAGTACTTC
.	.	TRBV2	TRBJ2-7	CASSKRLLAFF	TGTGCCAGCAGTAAGAGGCTTCTCGCCTTCTTC
.	.	TRBV3-1/TRBV3-2	TRBJ1-2	CASSQDRLYGYTF	TGTGCCAGCAGCCAAGATCGACTCTATGGCTACACCTTC
.	.	TRBV6-4	TRBJ1-2	CASSDRQHSNYGYTF	TGTGCCAGCAGTGATAGACAGCATTCCAACTATGGCTACACCTTC
TRBD2	.	TRBV6-5	TRBJ2-4	CASSYRGGKDIQYF	TGTGCCAGCAGTTACCGCGGGGGGAAGGACATTCAGTACTTC
TRBD1	.	TRBV10-3	TRBJ2-7	CAISRDRASKGRYEQYF	TGTGCCATCAGCCGGGACAGGGCTTCCAAAGGGCGTTACGAGCAGTACTTC
.	.	TRBV5-1	TRBJ2-1	CASRQPGLLYNEQFF	TGCGCCAGCCGCCAGCCGGGACTGCTCTACAATGAGCAGTTCTTC
TRBD1	.	TRBV6-5	TRBJ1-2	CASSYRRGLEYGYTF	TGTGCCAGCAGTTACCGTAGGGGGCTGGAGTATGGCTACACCTTC
.	.	TRBV2	TRBJ2-2	CASKSTALFANTGELFF	TGTGCCAGCAAATCTACTGCTCTATTCGCGAACACCGGGGAGCTGTTTTTT
.	.	TRBV5-1	TRBJ1-3	CASSLAGVRHGNTIYF	TGCGCCAGCAGCTTGGCTGGGGTCAGACATGGAAACACCATATATTTT
.	once	TRBV14	TRBJ1-1	CASSPRTAAEAFF	TGTGCCAGCAGCCCTCGGACGGCGGCTGAAGCTTTCTTT
TRBD1	.	TRBV18	TRBJ2-7	CASSPVKGQGSPYEQYF	TGTGCCAGCTCACCGGTAAAGGGACAGGGGAGCCCCTACGAGCAGTACTTC
.	few	TRBV27	TRBJ2-7	CASSLPGYEQYF	TGTGCCAGCAGTTTACCCGGGTACGAGCAGTACTTC
.	.	TRBV30	TRBJ1-4	CAWRESGPREKLFF	TGTGCCTGGAGGGAGTCAGGCCCACGCGAAAAACTGTTTTTT
TRBD2	.	TRBV5-4	TRBJ2-7	CASSLGGGYEQYF	TGTGCCAGCAGCTTGGGGGGGGGATACGAGCAGTACTTC
TRBD1	.	TRBV24-1	TRBJ1-1	CATSERPGGCMNTEAFF	TGTGCCACCAGTGAAAGACCAGGGGGTTGCATGAACACTGAAGCTTTCTTT
TRBD2	.	TRBV15	TRBJ2-7	CATSRPLGLALSYEQYF	TGTGCCACCAGCAGACCCCTGGGACTAGCGCTTAGCTACGAGCAGTACTTC
TRBD1	.	TRBV28	TRBJ1-1	CASSLQGGQTEAFF	TGTGCCAGCAGTTTACAGGGGGGCCAGACTGAAGCTTTCTTT
TRBD2	.	TRBV5-1	TRBJ2-1	CATRSGGAGNEQFF	TGCGCCACCAGAAGCGGGGGGGCCGGGAATGAGCAGTTCTTC
.	.	TRBV6-5	TRBJ1-1	CASRGRNTEAFF	TGTGCCAGCCGGGGGAGGAACACTGAAGCTTTCTTT
.	.	TRBV6-1	TRBJ1-2	CASSDDFQAFYGYTF	TGTGCCAGCAGTGACGATTTCCAGGCCTTCTATGGCTACACCTTC
.	.	TRBV19	TRBJ1-3	CASREQYAGNTIYF	TGTGCCAGTAGGGAACAATATGCTGGAAACACCATATATTTT
.	.	TRBV6-6	TRBJ1-1	CASSYEAVAEAFF	TGTGCCAGCAGTTACGAGGCAGTCGCTGAAGCTTTCTTT
.	.	TRBV11-2	TRBJ1-4	CASSLVSAPTNEKLFF	TGTGCCAGCAGCTTAGTCTCAGCCCCAACTAATGAAAAACTGTTTTTT
TRBD1	.	TRBV18	TRBJ1-5	CASSPQGQGNQPQHF	TGTGCCAGCTCACCACAGGGACAGGGGAACCAGCCCCAGCATTTT
.	.	TRBV6-5	TRBJ1-5	CASSSGNDQPQHF	TGTGCCAGCAGTTCAGGGAATGACCAGCCCCAGCATTTT
TRBD1	.	TRBV5-1	TRBJ1-6	CASSFGDSYSPLHF	TGCGCCAGCAGCTTTGGGGACAGCTATTCACCCCTCCACTTT
.	.	TRBV12-3/TRBV12-4	TRBJ1-1	CASSWTTNTEAFF	TGTGCCAGCAGCTGGACAACGAACACTGAAGCTTTCTTT
TRBD2	once	TRBV29-1	TRBJ2-1	CSVDVAGEGEQFF	TGCAGCGTTGATGTAGCGGGAGAAGGTGAGCAGTTCTTC
.	.	TRBV27	TRBJ2-7	CASSLYATGTDTYEQYF	TGTGCCAGCAGTTTATACGCAACCGGGACTGACACCTACGAGCAGTACTTC
TRBD1	.	TRBV5-4	TRBJ1-2	CASTPDRGRAYGYTF	TGTGCCAGCACCCCGGACAGGGGGCGAGCCTATGGCTACACCTTC
.	.	TRBV10-1	TRBJ1-3	CASSELRRPGNTIYF	TGCGCCAGCAGTGAATTGCGGAGACCGGGAAACACCATATATTTT
.	.	TRBV20-1	TRBJ2-1	CSSGAYNEQFF	TGCAGCTCGGGGGCCTACAATGAGCAGTTCTTC